This T cell receptor (beta chain) was captured in a study of naive and memory T cell subsets. The SP2 primer and nested alpha and beta constant region primers amplified ligated cDNA in four rounds. For blood and skin samples, reverse transcription used TCR alpha and beta constant primers. Using its own MiXCR run on the UMI-ligation and nested PCR reads, TCRdb lists one record per CDR3 protein. The data hold about 14,000 distinct CDR3 sequences, with 4% to 6.5% observed a single time. As for treatment: skin biopsy from PPD injection site in Mantoux-positive individual. The library had UMIs added by 3' ligation of an oligonucleotide to TCR cDNA. Biopsied sites were PPD injections in people with a positive Mantoux test. Trimming cost V 6 bases and J 7 bases; bases outside gene matches: 11. The CDR3 contains 13 residues. Germline values: CDR1 DFQATT, CDR2 SNEGSKA (reference sequence). At least ten counts were recorded for this clonotype.

The chain couples TRBV20-1 to TRBJ1-1; 7 bases align to TRBD1. The sequenced sample was skin, obtained from a tuberculin skin test site. The receptor was derived from an adult in good health. CDR3 sequence: CSARQGPRNEAFF. The DNA of the CDR3 is TGCAGTGCCAGACAGGGCCCCCGAAATGAAGCTTTCTTT.